A single sample gave rise to the 14 T cell receptor beta chains below, sequenced in a study of molecular identifiers for immune sequencing clone quantification. A single record per CDR3 protein comes from TCRdb applying MiXCR to the PCR reads. The top ten hold approximately 0.84% of the sample, which has about 500,000 distinct CDR3 sequences, 20% to 25% seen once. The sequenced material came from naive CD8+ T cells from blood, with Jurkat cell RNA spiked in. Subset meaning: FACS-sorted CD8+CD4-CCR7+CD45RA+ naive T cells. The receptors come from a human donor in good health. Some libraries in this study had Jurkat cell RNA spiked in.

Points on this clonotype: A much larger clone lies a single base off, so this may be a read error. The V and J genes are TRBV5-4 and TRBJ2-7; TRBD1 matches at 7 bases. CDR3 size: 13 residues. The J segment lost 5 bases and the V segment lost 2 bases, leaving 4 bases of the junction unmatched. Germline CDR1 is SGHNT and CDR2 is YYREEE (reference sequence). The CDR3 DNA reads TGTGCCAGCAGCTTTCAGGGGGTACACGAGCAGTACTTC. Translating gives CASSFQGVHEQYF.

The rearrangement uses TRBV21-1 and TRBJ2-5; the table's D call TRBD1 went unverified against the DNA. TRBV21-1 is noted as a pseudogene. The length of the CDR3 is 18 residues. The CDR3 is CASSKEIGDLKYQETQYF. The CDR3 DNA sequence: TGTGCCAGCAGCAAAGAAATAGGGGACCTAAAGTACCAAGAGACCCAGTACTTC.

This clonotype was seen repeatedly, ten times or more. The conserved final phenylalanine or tryptophan is absent from the CDR3, which likely points to a read error. It is unclear where the CDR3 begins or ends on the DNA, so no DNA is shown, and the CDR3 is as TCRdb lists it. This chain uses TRBV6-1 with TRBJ2-7; the table's D gene call, TRBD1, was not cross checked with the DNA. Germline loops: CDR1 MNHNS, CDR2 SASEGT. The CDR3 totals 14 residues, both ends included. The CDR3 sequence: CASSEAVSDRALTL.

On this clonotype itself: The junction shows a germline mismatch at one end, possibly a read error. This chain uses TRBV20-1 with TRBJ2-5, with 11 bases identical to TRBD2. The CDR3 has 16 residues. Germline V gene data show CDR1 as DFQATT and CDR2 as SNEGSKA (reference sequence). CDR3 nucleotides: TGCAGTGCTAGAGCGAGACTAGCGGGGACTCAAGAGGCCCAGTACTTC. Residues: CSARARLAGTQEAQYF.

Points on this clonotype: A much larger clone is a single base away; this may be a read error. The chain combines TRBV30 with TRBJ1-3; TRBD1 is a possible D gene (5 bases). There are 12 residues in the CDR3. Germline CDR1 GTSNPN, CDR2 SVGIG (reference sequence). For the CDR3, the DNA is TGTGCCTGGAGTCCCGGGGGAAACACCTTATATTTT. Its protein is CAWSPGGNTLYF.

This clonotype was seen ten or more times. The chain uses TRBV4-3 and TRBJ2-2; no firm D call. In germline, CDR1 is LGHNA, CDR2 YSLEER. V was trimmed by 4 bases and J by 0 bases, leaving 12 bases between them. There are 16 residues in the CDR3. CDR3 DNA sequence: TGCGCCAGCAGCCCCTCCGGCGCCGCGAACACCGGGGAGCTGTTTTTT. It yields the protein CASSPSGAANTGELFF.

The CDR3 nucleotides are TGCAGTGCTGAAACGGCCGGGCTACTTGAGACCCAGTACTTC. This codes for CSAETAGLLETQYF. The chain joins TRBV20-1 to TRBJ2-5; D not certain. CDR3 length: 14 residues. The germline V gene has CDR1 DFQATT and CDR2 SNEGSKA (reference sequence). V lost 5 bases and J lost 5, with 18 bases in between.

This clonotype was found many times. V and J are TRBV12-3 or TRBV12-4 and TRBJ2-7; D is unresolved. V shed 5 bases and J shed 4 bases, with 15 bases lying between them. The CDR3 runs to 14 residues. The CDR3 sequence is CASSPPEGKYEQYF. The CDR3 region has the DNA TGTGCCAGCAGTCCGCCGGAAGGAAAGTACGAGCAGTACTTC.

This clonotype was detected only a few times. J is TRBJ2-7 and V is TRBV20-1; either TRBD1 or TRBD2 may supply D (5 bases each). Deletions cut 4 bases from V and 0 bases from J, with 7 bases between. The CDR3 is 12 amino acids. Germline V gives CDR1 DFQATT, CDR2 SNEGSKA (reference sequence). This CDR3 is CSATGTSYEQYF. Here the CDR3 DNA reads TGCAGTGCTACCGGGACCTCCTACGAGCAGTACTTC.

This chain links TRBV6-2 or TRBV6-3 with TRBJ2-3; either TRBD1 or TRBD2 may fit D (5 bases each). CDR1 and CDR2 (germline): MNHEY, SVGEGT. V gave up 4 bases and J gave up 1 base, with 12 bases separating them. CDR3 size: 15 residues. This CDR3 reads CASSFGVGRTDTQYF. The CDR3 DNA sequence: TGTGCCAGCAGTTTTGGGGTGGGACGCACAGATACGCAGTATTTT.

This chain uses TRBV19 with TRBJ2-1; 10 bases are shared with TRBD2. The V and J ends lost 3 bases and 9 bases, in that order; junction bases with no gene match: 5. Per germline, CDR1 LNHDA and CDR2 SQIVND (reference sequence). This CDR3 has 14 amino acids. The CDR3 bases are TGTGCCAGTAGTATGTTTACTAGCGGGGTTGAGCAGTTCTTC. This gives the protein CASSMFTSGVEQFF.

As to this clonotype: This could be a read error, since a much larger clone is one nucleotide away. The J gene is TRBJ2-3, the V gene TRBV6-5, with D possibly matching TRBD1 (5 bases). The J call may be mistaken, given a closer DNA end match to TRBJ1-5. This CDR3 contains 14 residues. Germline lookup yields CDR1 MNHEY and CDR2 SVGAGI. The CDR3 nucleotides are TGTGCCAGCAGTTACTTGGGTGTGACAGATACGCAGCATTTT. This sequence encodes CASSYLGVTDTQHF.

This clonotype was seen many times. The chain carries TRBV5-4 and TRBJ2-7, with TRBD2 matching over 7 bases. J was trimmed by 6 bases and V by 0 bases; bases with no gene match: 9. The CDR3 is made up of 15 amino acids. CDR1 is SGHNT, CDR2 YYREEE, per germline (reference sequence). This CDR3 reads CASSLAGGGVSEQYF. DNA for the CDR3: TGTGCCAGCAGCTTGGCGGGGGGAGGGGTCAGCGAGCAGTACTTC. Using reference TRBV5-4 and TRBJ2-7 for the parts outside the CDR3, the full variable domain is ETGVTQSPTHLIKTRGQQVTLRCSSQSGHNTVSWYQQALGQGPQFIFQYYREEENGRGNFPPRFSGLQFPNYSSELNVNALELDDSALYLCASSLAGGGVSEQYFGPGTRLTVT.

About this clonotype itself: One end of the junction does not line up with germline, which may come from a read error. The gene calls are TRBV27 and TRBJ2-6; D perhaps matches TRBD1 (5 bases). Germline assignment: CDR1 MNHEY and CDR2 SMNVEV (reference sequence). This CDR3 region has 14 residues. In nucleotides, the CDR3 is TGTGCCAGCAGTCCCTACTCTGGGGCCAACGTCCCGACTTTC. This sequence encodes CASSPYSGANVPTF.